Included here is one T cell receptor (beta chain) sequence, with context. Its matching antigen is unknown. This sample stems from a study of T cell responses to AZD1222 COVID-19 vaccine. Study observations and caveats: Donors in the cohort were predominantly white British and more often female, and clonal diversity was possibly underestimated. Vaccine-associated CD4 TCRs spanned spike, dominant at 160-218 and 743-854.

Assay: immunoSEQ multiplex PCR; the TCRdb copy retains only in-frame clones and omits some. The sample carries about 120,000 clones, around 84% recorded once. The germline V gene encodes CDR1 SGDLS and CDR2 YYNGEE. Trimming shortened V by 2 bases and J by 3 bases, and 6 bases separated the two germline ends. The CDR3 spans 12 residues. The sequencing used peripheral blood, collected on day 0 of AZD1222 vaccination. The clonotype comes from an adult in good health. The chain has TRBV9 and TRBJ2-7; TRBD2 might be the D (5 bases). DNA for the CDR3: TGTGCCAGCAGCGTCGGGGACTACGAGCAGTACTTC. Translating gives CASSVGDYEQYF.